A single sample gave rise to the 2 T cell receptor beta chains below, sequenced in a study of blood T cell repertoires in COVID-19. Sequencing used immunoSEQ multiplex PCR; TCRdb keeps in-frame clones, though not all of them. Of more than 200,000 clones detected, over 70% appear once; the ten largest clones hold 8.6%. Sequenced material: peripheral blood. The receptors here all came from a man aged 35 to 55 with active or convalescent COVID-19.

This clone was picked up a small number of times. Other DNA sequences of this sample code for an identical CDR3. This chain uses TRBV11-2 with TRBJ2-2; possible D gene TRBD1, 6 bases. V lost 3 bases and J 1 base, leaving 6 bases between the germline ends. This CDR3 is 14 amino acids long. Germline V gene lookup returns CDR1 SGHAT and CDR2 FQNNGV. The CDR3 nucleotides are TGTGCCAGCAGCTTGACAGGGAACACCGGGGAGCTGTTTTTT. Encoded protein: CASSLTGNTGELFF.

The CDR3 spells CSVAVSTEAFF. CDR3 nucleotide sequence: TGCAGCGTTGCGGTAAGCACTGAAGCTTTCTTT. V and J are TRBV29-1 and TRBJ1-1; D gene unclear. This CDR3 has 11 amino acids. Trimming took off 4 bases at V and 4 bases at J, with 7 bases between the two ends. CDR1 and CDR2 from the germline V gene are SQVTM and ANQGSEA.